These T cell receptor beta chains were read from a single sample in a study of PD-1 blockade in classical Hodgkin lymphoma. Method: immunoSEQ multiplex PCR; TCRdb's copy keeps in-frame clones and lacks some. The sample consists of some 13,000 clones, approximately 81% of them appearing once. The sample in question was peripheral blood mononuclear cells (PBMCs), obtained before the fourth cycle of nivolumab. The receptors derive from a human donor with classical Hodgkin lymphoma. CDR3s include the opening cysteine and the closing phenylalanine or tryptophan. A D gene is named only where the DNA matches it firmly. The listing skips clone size in some rows; elsewhere it reads once, few, many or a size class.

d_call,clone_size,v_call,j_call,cdr3_nt,cdr3_aa
-,-,TRBV19,TRBJ2-6,TGTGCCAGTAGTAGGGACCCACTAAGCTCTGGGGCCAACGTCCTGACTTTC,CASSRDPLSSGANVLTF
TRBD1,-,TRBV29-1,TRBJ1-2,TGCAGCGTTGAACGGCGGGACAGCTTCTATGGCTACACCTTC,CSVERRDSFYGYTF
-,once,TRBV20-1,TRBJ1-2,TGCAGCGATGATGGCTACACCTTC,CSDDGYTF
-,-,TRBV6-6,TRBJ1-2,TGTGCCGTCCCACCGTCGGACACGAACTATGGCTACACCTTC,CAVPPSDTNYGYTF
-,-,TRBV15,TRBJ1-3,TGTGCCACCAGCAGAGATTCGTTCGAGGCGTTTAGCTCTGGAAACACCATATATTTT,CATSRDSFEAFSSGNTIYF
-,-,TRBV6-1,TRBJ2-7,TGTGCCAGCAGACAGGCCACCATGCCCTCGGAGCAGTACTTC,CASRQATMPSEQYF
-,few,TRBV13,TRBJ2-4,TGTGCCAGCAGCTCCTCGGACGCGACAAACATTCAGTACTTC,CASSSSDATNIQYF
TRBD1,-,TRBV6-6,TRBJ1-1,TGTGCCAGCAGAAGGGGGGACAGGGTGTTCGTCCCTGAAGCTTTCTTT,CASRRGDRVFVPEAFF
-,-,TRBV6-5,TRBJ1-1,TGTGCCAGCATGGGGGGAGGCGGCACTGAAGCTTTCTTT,CASMGGGGTEAFF
-,-,TRBV11-2,TRBJ2-5,TGTGCCAGCAGCTTATTAGCGACACGCAACCAAGAGACCCAGTACTTC,CASSLLATRNQETQYF
-,-,TRBV9,TRBJ1-2,TGTGCCAGCAGCTTTCACTACGCGGAGGTGGATGGCTACACCTTC,CASSFHYAEVDGYTF
-,-,TRBV4-2,TRBJ1-2,TGTGCCAGCAGCCAAGAACCCGCTGTAGGCTACACCTTC,CASSQEPAVGYTF
-,once,TRBV29-1,TRBJ2-1,TGCAGCGTGCCTACAGGGCCTCGACAGTTCTTC,CSVPTGPRQFF
-,-,TRBV2,TRBJ1-6,TGTGCCAGCAGTGAGGCGGGACGACCTAATTCACCCCTCCACTTT,CASSEAGRPNSPLHF
-,-,TRBV6-5,TRBJ1-1,TGTGCCAGCAGTCCAGGTCAGGCGTATGAAGCTTTCTTT,CASSPGQAYEAFF
-,-,TRBV11-2,TRBJ1-6,TGTGCCAGCAGCTTAGATCCGGGTACCTCCTATAATTCACCCCTCCACTTT,CASSLDPGTSYNSPLHF
-,-,TRBV27,TRBJ1-5,TGTGCCAGCAGCCCCCGGACACATCAGCCCCAGCATTTT,CASSPRTHQPQHF
TRBD1,-,TRBV28,TRBJ2-1,TGTGCCAGCACTGGGACAGGGGGCGTGAGGTTTGAGCAGTTCTTC,CASTGTGGVRFEQFF
TRBD1,-,TRBV28,TRBJ1-1,TGTGCCAGTGGGACAGGCCAAGACACTGAAGCTTTCTTT,CASGTGQDTEAFF
-,-,TRBV4-3,TRBJ1-6,TGCGCCAGCAGCCGAGGTAGGGAGCTGGGCCCCCTCCACTTT,CASSRGRELGPLHF
TRBD1,few,TRBV18,TRBJ2-7,TGTGCCAGCTCACCCACCGCGGGACAGGCCTACGAGCAGTACTTC,CASSPTAGQAYEQYF
-,-,TRBV6-5,TRBJ2-2,TGTGCCAGCAGTTACTCGTGGCCCGGGGAGCTGTTTTTT,CASSYSWPGELFF
-,-,TRBV6-6,TRBJ2-1,TGTGCCAGCAGCCAAACAGATATATTTTACAATGAGCAGTTCTTC,CASSQTDIFYNEQFF
TRBD1,-,TRBV6-5,TRBJ1-5,TGTGCCAGCAGTTCGGGGACAGGGTCGATTCCCCAGCATTTT,CASSSGTGSIPQHF
TRBD1,-,TRBV18,TRBJ2-7,TGTGCCAGCTCACCTGGGACAGGGGATCGCGAGCAGTACTTC,CASSPGTGDREQYF
-,once,TRBV7-6,TRBJ1-2,TGTGCCAGCAGCTTAGGGGGCCTAGACTATGGCTACACCTTC,CASSLGGLDYGYTF
TRBD1,-,TRBV27,TRBJ2-7,TGTGCCAGCAGTTGGGCGACAGGGTACGAGCAGTACTTC,CASSWATGYEQYF
TRBD2,-,TRBV28,TRBJ2-5,TGTGCCACCTACCGGGGGGGACTCCAAGAGACCCAGTACTTC,CATYRGGLQETQYF
-,-,TRBV19,TRBJ2-3,TGTGCCAGTAGTATCGGGGAAACAGATACGCAGTATTTT,CASSIGETDTQYF
-,-,TRBV10-3,TRBJ2-5,TGTGCCATCAGCCAAGACAGTTCGACCCAGTACTTC,CAISQDSSTQYF
-,few,TRBV7-8,TRBJ2-1,TGTGCCAGCAGCCCTGGGAGGACGCACTCCTACAATGAGCAGTTCTTC,CASSPGRTHSYNEQFF
-,-,TRBV11-2,TRBJ1-2,TGCGCCAGCAGCTTAAGTCACACCACTAACTATGGCTACACCTTC,CASSLSHTTNYGYTF
-,-,TRBV4-2,TRBJ1-2,TGTGCCAGCAGCCCTTCCGGGGGGGGCAACTATGGCTACACCTTC,CASSPSGGGNYGYTF
-,-,TRBV10-1,TRBJ2-3,TGCGCCAGCAGTGAGGCGGGGACCAGCCAGATGCAGTATTTT,CASSEAGTSQMQYF
-,-,TRBV7-2,TRBJ1-2,TGTGCCAGCAGCTTAATACTTATGGGGGGGCATGGCTACACCTTC,CASSLILMGGHGYTF
-,few,TRBV7-3,TRBJ1-2,TGTGCCAGCAGCCCCACAGGGTATGGCTATGGCTACACCTTC,CASSPTGYGYGYTF
-,-,TRBV7-9,TRBJ2-5,TGTGCCAGCAGACCTCCCCCTCGGACTGGGGGAGAGACCCAGTACTTC,CASRPPPRTGGETQYF
-,-,TRBV30,TRBJ2-3,TGTGCCCGTCAGGGATCTAGCACAGATACGCAGTATTTT,CARQGSSTDTQYF
TRBD1,-,TRBV4-3,TRBJ2-6,TGCGCCAGCAGCCAACGACAGGGCTCTGGGGCCAACGTCCTGACTTTC,CASSQRQGSGANVLTF
TRBD1,-,TRBV23-1,TRBJ1-2,TGCGCCAGCAGCTATAGGGACAGTGAAAACTATGGCTACACCTTC,CASSYRDSENYGYTF
-,-,TRBV9,TRBJ1-3,TGTGCCAGCAGCGGCCGCGGGGGCTCTGGAAACACCATATATTTT,CASSGRGGSGNTIYF
-,-,TRBV5-6,TRBJ1-2,TGTGCCAGCAGCTCCTATGTCGGGGGGGGCCCCTATGGCTACACCTTC,CASSSYVGGGPYGYTF